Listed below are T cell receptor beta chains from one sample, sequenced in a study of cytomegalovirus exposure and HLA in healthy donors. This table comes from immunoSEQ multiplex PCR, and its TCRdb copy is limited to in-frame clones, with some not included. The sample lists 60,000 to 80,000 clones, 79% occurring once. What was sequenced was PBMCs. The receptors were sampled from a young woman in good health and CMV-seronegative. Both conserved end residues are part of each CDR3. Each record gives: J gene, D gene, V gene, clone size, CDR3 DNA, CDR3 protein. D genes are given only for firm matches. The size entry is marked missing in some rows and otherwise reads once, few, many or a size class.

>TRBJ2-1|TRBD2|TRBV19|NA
TGTGCCAGTAGTAACTATATTACGACTAGCGGGAGACCAAATGAGCAGTTCTTC
CASSNYITTSGRPNEQFF
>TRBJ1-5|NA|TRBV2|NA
TGTGCCAGCAGTGAAGAGGGGAGACAGGCGGCCCGGCCCCAGCATTTT
CASSEEGRQAARPQHF
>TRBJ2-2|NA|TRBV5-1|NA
TGCGCCAGCAGCTTCAGCGCTTCGGACACCGGGGAGCTGTTTTTT
CASSFSASDTGELFF
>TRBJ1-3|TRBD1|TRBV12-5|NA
TGTGCTAGTGGTTCCTTGACAGGGAGGGGAAACACCATATATTTT
CASGSLTGRGNTIYF
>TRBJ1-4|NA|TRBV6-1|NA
TGTGCCAGCAGTGAAGAAGTTTTGGGTTCAGGCGTTGGTGAAAAACTGTTTTTT
CASSEEVLGSGVGEKLFF
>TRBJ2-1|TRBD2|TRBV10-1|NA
TGCGCCAGCAGTGAGAGCTCTAGCGGGGATCTGATCAATGAGCAGTTCTTC
CASSESSSGDLINEQFF
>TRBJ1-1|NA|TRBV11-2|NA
TGTGCCAGCAGCTTAGATACGGCGGGTAACACTGAAGCTTTCTTT
CASSLDTAGNTEAFF
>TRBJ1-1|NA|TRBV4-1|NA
TGCGCCAGCAGCCAAAATCTGGTACAGGTTAGCTTCATGAACACTGAAGCTTTCTTT
CASSQNLVQVSFMNTEAFF
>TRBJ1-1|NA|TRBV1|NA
TGCACCAGCAGCCGGTTGGACAGGGCCCCAGGGGGGACTGAAGCTTTCTTT
CTSSRLDRAPGGTEAFF
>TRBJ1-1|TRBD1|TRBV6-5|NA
TGTGCCAGCAGTTACTCGAGCCAGGGGGGCACTGAAGCTTTCTTT
CASSYSSQGGTEAFF
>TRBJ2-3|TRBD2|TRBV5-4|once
TGTGCCAGCAGCTCAGGACTAGCGGGGGGCGAGGATACGCAGTATTTT
CASSSGLAGGEDTQYF
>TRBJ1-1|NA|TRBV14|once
TGTGCCAGCAGCCCACTGTGGGGAGAGGGTGAAGCTTTCTTT
CASSPLWGEGEAFF
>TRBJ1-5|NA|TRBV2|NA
TGTGCCAGCAGTGAAGACAGTTATAGCAATCAGCCCCAGCATTTT
CASSEDSYSNQPQHF
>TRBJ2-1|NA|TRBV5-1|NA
TGCGCCAGCAGCTTGGGACTAGAGGGCAATGAGCAGTTCTTC
CASSLGLEGNEQFF
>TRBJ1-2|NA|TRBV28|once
TGTGCCAGCAGTTCCCCCGCGGACAGTAATTATGGCTACACCTTC
CASSSPADSNYGYTF
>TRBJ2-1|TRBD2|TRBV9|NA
TGTGCCAGCAGCCTCTCCGGAACTAGCGGGAGCAATGAGCAGTTCTTC
CASSLSGTSGSNEQFF
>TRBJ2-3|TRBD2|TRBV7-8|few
TGTGCCAGCAGCTGGACTAGTTCGGGAGCAGATACGCAGTATTTT
CASSWTSSGADTQYF
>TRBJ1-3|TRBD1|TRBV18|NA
TGTGCCAGCGCCTGGACAGGCCACGAGGGAAACACCATATATTTT
CASAWTGHEGNTIYF